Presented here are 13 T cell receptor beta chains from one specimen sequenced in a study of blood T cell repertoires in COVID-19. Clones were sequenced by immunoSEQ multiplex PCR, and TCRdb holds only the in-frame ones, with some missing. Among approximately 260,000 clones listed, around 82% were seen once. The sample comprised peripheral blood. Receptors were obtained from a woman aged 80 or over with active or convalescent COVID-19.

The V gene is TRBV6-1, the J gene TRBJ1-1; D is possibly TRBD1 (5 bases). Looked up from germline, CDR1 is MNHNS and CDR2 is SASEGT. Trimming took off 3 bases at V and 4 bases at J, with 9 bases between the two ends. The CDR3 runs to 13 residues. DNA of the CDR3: TGTGCCAGCAGTGAGTCCAGGGCCACTGAAGCTTTCTTT. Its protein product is CASSESRATEAFF.

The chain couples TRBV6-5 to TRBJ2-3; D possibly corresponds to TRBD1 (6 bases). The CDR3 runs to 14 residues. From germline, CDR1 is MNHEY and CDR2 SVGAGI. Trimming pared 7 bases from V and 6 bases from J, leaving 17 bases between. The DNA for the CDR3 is TGTGCCAGCAAGGACAGCACCGCGCGGGATACGCAGTATTTT. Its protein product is CASKDSTARDTQYF.

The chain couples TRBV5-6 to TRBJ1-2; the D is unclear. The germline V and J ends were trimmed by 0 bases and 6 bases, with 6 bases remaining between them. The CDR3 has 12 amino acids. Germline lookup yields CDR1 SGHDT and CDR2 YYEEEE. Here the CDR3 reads CASSLAGDGYTF. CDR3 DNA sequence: TGTGCCAGCAGCTTGGCCGGGGATGGCTACACCTTC.

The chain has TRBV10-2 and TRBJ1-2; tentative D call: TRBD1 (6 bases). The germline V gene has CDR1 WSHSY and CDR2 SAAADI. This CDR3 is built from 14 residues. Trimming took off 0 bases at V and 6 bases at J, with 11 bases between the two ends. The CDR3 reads CASSESGNRDGYTF. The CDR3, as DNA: TGCGCCAGCAGTGAGTCGGGGAACAGGGATGGCTACACCTTC.

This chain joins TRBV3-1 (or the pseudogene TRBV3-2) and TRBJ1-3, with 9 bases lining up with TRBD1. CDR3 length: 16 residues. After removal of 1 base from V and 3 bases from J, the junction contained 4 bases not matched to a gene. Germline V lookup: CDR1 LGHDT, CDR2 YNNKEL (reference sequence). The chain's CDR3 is CASSQVGGQGGNTIYF. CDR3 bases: TGTGCCAGCAGCCAAGTCGGGGGACAGGGTGGAAACACCATATATTTT.

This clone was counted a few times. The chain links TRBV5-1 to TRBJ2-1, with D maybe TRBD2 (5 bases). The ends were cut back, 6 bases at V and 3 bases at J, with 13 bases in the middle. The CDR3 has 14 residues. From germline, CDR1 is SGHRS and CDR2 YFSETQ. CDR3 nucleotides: TGCGCCAGCACCGAAGGACTTTACTACAATGAGCAGTTCTTC. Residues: CASTEGLYYNEQFF.

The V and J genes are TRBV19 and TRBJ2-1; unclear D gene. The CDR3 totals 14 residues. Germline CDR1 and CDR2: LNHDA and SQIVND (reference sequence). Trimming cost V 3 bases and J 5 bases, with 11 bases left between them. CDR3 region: CASSIPRTNNEQFF. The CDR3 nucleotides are TGTGCCAGTAGTATCCCCAGAACCAACAATGAGCAGTTCTTC.

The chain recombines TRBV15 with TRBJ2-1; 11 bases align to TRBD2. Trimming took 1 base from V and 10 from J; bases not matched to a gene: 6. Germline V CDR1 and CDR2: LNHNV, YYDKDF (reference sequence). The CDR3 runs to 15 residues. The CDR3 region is CATSRVSGGAVEQFF. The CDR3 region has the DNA TGTGCCACCAGCAGAGTTAGCGGGGGGGCTGTAGAGCAGTTCTTC. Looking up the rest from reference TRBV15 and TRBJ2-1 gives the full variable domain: DAMVIQNPRYQVTQFGKPVTLSCSQTLNHNVMYWYQQKSSQAPKLLFHYYDKDFNNEADTPDNFQSRRPNTSFCFLDIRSPGLGDTAMYLCATSRVSGGAVEQFFGPGTRLTVL.

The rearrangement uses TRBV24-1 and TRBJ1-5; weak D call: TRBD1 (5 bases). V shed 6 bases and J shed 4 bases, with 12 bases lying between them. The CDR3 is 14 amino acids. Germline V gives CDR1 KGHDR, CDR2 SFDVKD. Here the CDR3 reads CATSQQGSNQPQHF. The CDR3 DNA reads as TGTGCCACCAGTCAGCAGGGATCGAATCAGCCCCAGCATTTT.

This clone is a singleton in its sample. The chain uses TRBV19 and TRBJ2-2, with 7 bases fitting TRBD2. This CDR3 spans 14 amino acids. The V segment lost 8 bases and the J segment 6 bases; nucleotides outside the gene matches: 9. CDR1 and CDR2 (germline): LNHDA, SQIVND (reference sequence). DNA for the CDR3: TGTGCCAGTGGCTGGGACCGGGGGGCCGGGGAGCTGTTTTTT. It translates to CASGWDRGAGELFF.

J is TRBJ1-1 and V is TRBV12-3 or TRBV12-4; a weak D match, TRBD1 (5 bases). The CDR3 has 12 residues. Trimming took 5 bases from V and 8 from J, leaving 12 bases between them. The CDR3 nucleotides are TGTGCCAGCAGTCCTTGGGGGGGGGAAGCTTTCTTT. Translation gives CASSPWGGEAFF.

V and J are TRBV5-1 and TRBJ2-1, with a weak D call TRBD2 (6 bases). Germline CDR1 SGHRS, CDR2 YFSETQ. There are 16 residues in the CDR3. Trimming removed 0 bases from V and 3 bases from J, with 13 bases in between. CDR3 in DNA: TGCGCCAGCAGCTTGGCCTCCCAGGGACTCTACAATGAGCAGTTCTTC. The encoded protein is CASSLASQGLYNEQFF.

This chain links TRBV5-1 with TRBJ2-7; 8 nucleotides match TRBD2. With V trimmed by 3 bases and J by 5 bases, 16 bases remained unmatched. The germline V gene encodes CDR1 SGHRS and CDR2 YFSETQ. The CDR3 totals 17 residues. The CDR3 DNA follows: TGCGCCAGCAGCTCCAGCCGGGGGGGGGTCTCCCGCCACGAGCAGTACTTC. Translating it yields CASSSSRGGVSRHEQYF.